This TCR beta chain appears in the sequencing data of a study of monozygotic twins with inflammatory bowel disease. The template was total RNA from whole blood, with no T cell sorting. CDR3 length: 14 residues. Looked up from germline, CDR1 is SGHRS and CDR2 is YFSETQ. Each CDR3 protein gets one entry in TCRdb, which reprocessed the 5' RACE reads and gives no DNA. This sample's table reports fewer than 450,000 distinct CDR3 sequences. Material: blood. The V call is TRBV5-1, the J call TRBJ2-1; with no DNA, the TCRdb D assignment of TRBD1 cannot be verified. This clonotype was obtained from a human donor with ulcerative colitis or Crohn's disease, or a healthy co-twin of an affected twin (not recorded which). CDR3 region: CASSLEWTGNEQFF.